This TCR beta chain was observed in a study of beta chain features in type 1 diabetes. Findings of the study overall: TCRB CDR3 length was moderately but significantly reduced in all four CD4+ subsets of Type 1 diabetes patients.

Expressed TCRB transcripts were sequenced because the isolated RNA had all been reverse transcribed beforehand. Sequencing used immunoSEQ multiplex PCR; TCRdb keeps in-frame clones, though not all of them. The sample lists over 300,000 clones; around 9.3% were seen once. Only one heparinised blood draw was taken per donor, and its volume averaged around 120 mL. This clone was detected a few times. Its antigen is unidentified. This sequence was found in a man aged 30-40 years with type 1 diabetes. Sequences were obtained from central memory CD4+ T cells from blood.

The CDR3 loop is CASSLEVYEQYF. CDR3 coding DNA: TGTGCCAGCAGCTTGGAGGTTTACGAGCAGTACTTC. The chain joins TRBV7-9 to TRBJ2-7; D may be TRBD2 (5 bases). Trimming took off 3 bases at V and 4 bases at J, with 7 bases between the two ends. The CDR3 is made up of 12 amino acids. Per germline, CDR1 SEHNR and CDR2 FQNEAQ (reference sequence).